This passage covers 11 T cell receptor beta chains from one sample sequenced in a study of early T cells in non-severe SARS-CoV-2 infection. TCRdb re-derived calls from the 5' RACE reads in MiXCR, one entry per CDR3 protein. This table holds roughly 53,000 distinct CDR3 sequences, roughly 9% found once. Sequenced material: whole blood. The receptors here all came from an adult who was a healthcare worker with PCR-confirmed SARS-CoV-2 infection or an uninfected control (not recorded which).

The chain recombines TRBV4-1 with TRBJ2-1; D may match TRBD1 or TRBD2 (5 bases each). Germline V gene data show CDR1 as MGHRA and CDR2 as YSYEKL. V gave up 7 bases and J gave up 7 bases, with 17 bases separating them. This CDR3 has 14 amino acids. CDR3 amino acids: CASTELGVENEQFF. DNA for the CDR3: TGCGCCAGCACCGAACTAGGGGTTGAGAATGAGCAGTTCTTC.

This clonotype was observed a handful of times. This chain's CDR3 is CASSSAGSSPLHF. The DNA for the CDR3 is TGTGCCAGTAGTAGCGCGGGCAGTTCACCCCTCCACTTT. The rearrangement uses TRBV19 and TRBJ1-6; no definite D call. Germline V gene data show CDR1 as LNHDA and CDR2 as SQIVND (reference sequence). The CDR3 totals 13 residues. The V end lost 4 bases, the J end lost 9 bases, and 10 bases lay between the germline ends.

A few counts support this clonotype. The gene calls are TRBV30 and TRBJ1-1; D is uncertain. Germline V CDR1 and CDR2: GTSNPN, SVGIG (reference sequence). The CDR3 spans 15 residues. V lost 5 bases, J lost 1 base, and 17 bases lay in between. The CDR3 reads CAWGAGRLSNTEAFF. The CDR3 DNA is TGTGCCTGGGGAGCCGGTAGACTCTCGAACACTGAAGCTTTCTTT.

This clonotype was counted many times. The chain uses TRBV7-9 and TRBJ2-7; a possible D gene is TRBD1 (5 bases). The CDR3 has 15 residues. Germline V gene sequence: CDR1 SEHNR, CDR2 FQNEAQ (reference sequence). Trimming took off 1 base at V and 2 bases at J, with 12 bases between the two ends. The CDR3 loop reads CASSLGEGAAYEQYF. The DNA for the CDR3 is TGTGCCAGCAGCTTAGGCGAAGGGGCGGCCTACGAGCAGTACTTC.

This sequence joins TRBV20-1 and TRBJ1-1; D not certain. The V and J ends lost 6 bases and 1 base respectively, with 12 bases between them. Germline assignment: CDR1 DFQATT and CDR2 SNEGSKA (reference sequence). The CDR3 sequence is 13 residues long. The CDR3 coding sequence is TGCAGTGCAAAAGAGGGTGGGAACACTGAAGCTTTCTTT. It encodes CSAKEGGNTEAFF.

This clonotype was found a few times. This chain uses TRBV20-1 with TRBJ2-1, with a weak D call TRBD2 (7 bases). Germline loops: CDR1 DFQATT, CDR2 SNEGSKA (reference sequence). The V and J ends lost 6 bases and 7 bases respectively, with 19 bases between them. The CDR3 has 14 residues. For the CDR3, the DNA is TGCAGTGCCAACCCCGGGGGGCCTATGAATGAGCAGTTCTTC. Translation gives CSANPGGPMNEQFF.

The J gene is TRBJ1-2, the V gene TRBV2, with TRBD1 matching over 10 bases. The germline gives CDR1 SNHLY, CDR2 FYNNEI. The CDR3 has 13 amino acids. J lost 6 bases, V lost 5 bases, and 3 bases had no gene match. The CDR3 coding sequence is TGTGCCAGCAGTCGGGACAGGGGTGATGGCTACACCTTC. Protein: CASSRDRGDGYTF.

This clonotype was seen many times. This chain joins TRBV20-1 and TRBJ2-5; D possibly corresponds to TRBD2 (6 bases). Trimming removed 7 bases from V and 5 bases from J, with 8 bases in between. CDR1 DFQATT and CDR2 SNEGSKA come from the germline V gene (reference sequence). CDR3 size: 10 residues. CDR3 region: CSGGEETQYF. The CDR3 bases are TGCAGTGGCGGGGAGGAGACCCAGTACTTC.

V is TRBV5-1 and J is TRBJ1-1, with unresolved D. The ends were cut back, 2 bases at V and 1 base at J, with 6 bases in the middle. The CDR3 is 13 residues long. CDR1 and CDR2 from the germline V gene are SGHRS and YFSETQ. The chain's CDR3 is CASSFRQNTEAFF. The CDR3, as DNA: TGCGCCAGCAGCTTTCGACAGAACACTGAAGCTTTCTTT.

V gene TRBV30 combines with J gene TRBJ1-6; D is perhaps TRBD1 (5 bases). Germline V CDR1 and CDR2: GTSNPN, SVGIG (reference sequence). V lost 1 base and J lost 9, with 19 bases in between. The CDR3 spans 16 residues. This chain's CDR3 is CAWSAKGRIAGSPLHF. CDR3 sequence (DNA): TGTGCCTGGAGTGCCAAGGGACGGATAGCGGGTTCACCCCTCCACTTT.

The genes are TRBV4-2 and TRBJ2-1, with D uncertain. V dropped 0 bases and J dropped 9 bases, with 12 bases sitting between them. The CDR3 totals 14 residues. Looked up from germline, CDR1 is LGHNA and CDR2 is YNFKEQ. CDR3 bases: TGTGCCAGCAGCCAAGATAGGGCAAGGCGTGAGCAGTTCTTC. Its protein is CASSQDRARREQFF.